This is a list of T cell receptor beta chains from one sample in a study of T-cell reconstitution after alpha-beta-depleted transplantation in children. Using its own MiXCR run on the PCR reads, TCRdb lists one record per CDR3 protein. The sample has about 8,300 distinct CDR3 sequences, 17% seen once. This specimen consisted of PBMCs, mostly from graft donor cells, obtained 60 days after TCRalphabeta/CD19-depleted stem cell transplant. Source of these receptors: a girl less than two years old who had a stem cell transplant for combined immunodeficiency, so the T cells may come from the graft donor. Each CDR3 is given with its conserved first and last residue. Fields, in order: D gene, V gene, clone size, J gene, CDR3 protein, CDR3 DNA. The D gene is left open where the match is weak. Only some rows state a clone size, as once, few, many or a class for expanded clones.

.	TRBV15	few	TRBJ2-7	CATSRVGASSYEQYF	TGTGCCACCAGCAGAGTAGGGGCAAGCTCCTACGAGCAGTACTTC
TRBD2	TRBV6-2/TRBV6-3	.	TRBJ2-7	CASGLSGVGYEQYF	TGTGCCAGCGGTCTGAGCGGGGTAGGGTACGAGCAGTACTTC
.	TRBV5-1	many	TRBJ1-5	CASSLEAGNQPQHF	TGCGCCAGCAGCTTGGAGGCAGGGAATCAGCCCCAGCATTTT
TRBD1	TRBV20-1	many	TRBJ1-1	CSANFRGMNTEAFF	TGCAGTGCTAATTTCAGGGGGATGAACACTGAAGCTTTCTTT
TRBD2	TRBV11-2	many	TRBJ2-3	CASSYGGLAGPTDTQYF	TGTGCCAGCAGCTACGGCGGACTAGCGGGACCCACAGATACGCAGTATTTT
.	TRBV16	many	TRBJ2-7	CASSQSLTRSYEQYF	TGTGCCAGCAGCCAATCATTGACACGCTCCTACGAGCAGTACTTC
TRBD1	TRBV7-9	many	TRBJ2-1	CASSGGTGVYNEQFF	TGTGCCAGCAGCGGTGGGACAGGGGTCTACAATGAGCAGTTCTTC
TRBD1	TRBV14	many	TRBJ2-5	CASSQRGQTQETQYF	TGTGCCAGCAGCCAAAGGGGACAGACCCAAGAGACCCAGTACTTC
.	TRBV14	.	TRBJ2-1	CASSQARDRASSGIYNEQFF	TGTGCCAGCAGCCAAGCTCGGGACAGGGCCTCTAGCGGGATCTACAATGAGCAGTTCTTC
.	TRBV7-2	many	TRBJ2-7	CASSLEARGSYEQYF	TGTGCCAGCAGCTTAGAAGCCAGGGGCTCCTACGAGCAGTACTTC
.	TRBV10-3	many	TRBJ2-1	CAISRDNEQFF	TGTGCCATCAGTAGAGACAATGAGCAGTTCTTC
.	TRBV10-3	few	TRBJ2-7	CAISEIPGPDYEQYF	TGTGCCATCAGCGAAATTCCGGGACCAGACTACGAGCAGTACTTC
.	TRBV6-5	many	TRBJ2-7	CASSLRDSSNYEQYF	TGTGCCAGCAGTTTGCGGGACAGTTCTAACTACGAGCAGTACTTC
TRBD2	TRBV4-1	.	TRBJ2-4	CASSQAWRGVQGGNIQYF	TGCGCCAGCAGCCAAGCATGGCGGGGGGTACAGGGTGGAAACATTCAGTACTTC
.	TRBV18	.	TRBJ2-7	CASSPRGVNF	TGTGCCAGCTCACCTAGGGGTGTGAACTTC
.	TRBV20-1	many	TRBJ2-7	CSARPTGYEQYF	TGCAGTGCTAGACCTACAGGGTACGAGCAGTACTTC
TRBD2	TRBV5-1	.	TRBJ2-1	CASSPGTSGSGEQFF	TGCGCCAGCAGCCCCGGGACTAGCGGTTCTGGGGAGCAGTTCTTC
.	TRBV4-2	many	TRBJ2-6	CASSQPGRLSGANVLTF	TGTGCCAGCAGCCAACCAGGACGCCTCTCTGGGGCCAACGTCCTGACTTTC
.	TRBV12-3/TRBV12-4	many	TRBJ1-2	CASSRDARNYGYTF	TGTGCCAGCAGTCGGGACGCAAGGAACTATGGCTACACCTTC
.	TRBV4-2	.	TRBJ2-7	CASSQARGFYEQYF	TGTGCCAGCAGCCAAGCTCGGGGGTTCTACGAGCAGTACTTC
.	TRBV7-8	few	TRBJ1-4	CASSSGVTATNEKLFF	TGTGCCAGCAGCTCAGGGGTGACAGCAACTAATGAAAAACTGTTTTTT
.	TRBV7-9	.	TRBJ1-5	CASSLWAGEGNQPQHF	TGTGCCAGCAGCTTATGGGCAGGGGAGGGAAATCAGCCCCAGCATTTT
.	TRBV4-3	many	TRBJ2-1	CASSRDSSDIHEQFF	TGCGCCAGCAGCCGAGACAGTTCGGATATCCATGAGCAGTTCTTC
.	TRBV11-3	.	TRBJ2-7	CASSSLQGNEQYF	TGTGCCAGCAGCTCTTTACAGGGAAACGAGCAGTACTTC
.	TRBV29-1	many	TRBJ1-2	CSVADTYYGYTF	TGCAGCGTTGCCGACACCTACTATGGCTACACCTTC
TRBD2	TRBV5-1	many	TRBJ2-1	CASRDSGGRDEQFF	TGCGCCAGCAGGGATAGCGGGGGGCGGGATGAGCAGTTCTTC
.	TRBV20-1	many	TRBJ1-2	CSARDHNYGYTF	TGCAGTGCTAGAGATCACAACTATGGCTACACCTTC
TRBD1	TRBV28	.	TRBJ2-7	CASRLDRASSYEQYF	TGTGCCAGCAGACTTGACAGGGCGAGCTCCTACGAGCAGTACTTC
.	TRBV4-3	.	TRBJ2-5	CASSQDSDSFAQYF	TGCGCCAGCAGCCAAGATAGCGATAGCTTTGCCCAGTACTTC
.	TRBV29-1	many	TRBJ1-4	CSVEKGTGSPEKLFF	TGCAGCGTTGAGAAGGGGACGGGGTCGCCTGAAAAACTGTTTTTT
.	TRBV10-3	many	TRBJ2-2	CAISEAGATGELFF	TGTGCCATCAGTGAGGCGGGGGCTACCGGGGAGCTGTTTTTT
TRBD2	TRBV9	.	TRBJ2-1	CASSVAPSGSGNEQFF	TGTGCCAGCAGCGTAGCCCCTAGCGGGAGTGGAAATGAGCAGTTCTTC
.	TRBV7-9	few	TRBJ2-7	CASSLRDKAYEQYF	TGTGCCAGCAGCTTACGGGACAAGGCCTACGAGCAGTACTTC
TRBD1	TRBV6-5	many	TRBJ2-7	CAFLGTGALFEQYF	TGTGCATTTCTCGGGACAGGGGCCTTATTCGAGCAGTACTTC
.	TRBV10-3	.	TRBJ2-2	CAISVRQANTGELFF	TGTGCCATCAGTGTACGTCAGGCGAACACCGGGGAGCTGTTTTTT
.	TRBV29-1	.	TRBJ2-3	CSVDRWAGGTDTQYF	TGCAGCGTCGATAGGTGGGCAGGGGGCACAGATACGCAGTATTTT
.	TRBV11-2	.	TRBJ2-2	CASSLAPLYTGELFF	TGTGCCAGCAGTCTAGCCCCCTTGTACACCGGGGAGCTGTTTTTT
.	TRBV6-5	many	TRBJ1-1	CASTSGDTEAFF	TGTGCCAGCACTTCAGGGGACACTGAAGCTTTCTTT
.	TRBV7-3	.	TRBJ2-7	CASSLGAAGTPYEQYF	TGTGCCAGCAGCTTAGGCGCGGCCGGTACCCCCTACGAGCAGTACTTC
.	TRBV11-1	few	TRBJ2-4	CASSFDSQSIQYF	TGTGCCAGCAGCTTCGATTCCCAAAGTATTCAGTACTTC
TRBD2	TRBV19	few	TRBJ2-2	CASSMTASGTITGELFF	TGTGCCAGTAGTATGACGGCTAGCGGGACCATCACCGGGGAGCTGTTTTTT
TRBD1	TRBV24-1	few	TRBJ2-3	CATSDLPGTGTDTQYF	TGTGCCACCAGTGATTTGCCCGGGACAGGGACAGATACGCAGTATTTT
TRBD2	TRBV5-1	many	TRBJ2-1	CASSLGLADNEQFF	TGCGCCAGCAGCCTCGGGCTAGCGGACAATGAGCAGTTCTTC
.	TRBV4-1	.	TRBJ1-6	CASSQEVRSSYNSPLHF	TGCGCCAGCAGCCAAGAGGTACGGAGCTCCTATAATTCACCCCTCCACTTT
TRBD2	TRBV5-5	.	TRBJ2-1	CASSLTLAGGYNEQFF	TGTGCCAGCAGCTTGACTCTAGCGGGGGGGTACAATGAGCAGTTCTTC
.	TRBV5-1	.	TRBJ1-1	CASSLGGLNTEAFF	TGCGCCAGCAGCTTGGGGGGCCTAAACACTGAAGCTTTCTTT
TRBD1	TRBV7-3	.	TRBJ2-5	CASSRGREETQYF	TGTGCCAGCAGCAGGGGGCGCGAAGAGACCCAGTACTTC
TRBD2	TRBV13	many	TRBJ2-1	CASSPSGGTYNEQFF	TGTGCCAGCAGCCCAAGCGGGGGGACCTACAATGAGCAGTTCTTC
.	TRBV12-3/TRBV12-4	many	TRBJ2-1	CASSSDPESAENEQFF	TGTGCCAGCAGTTCGGACCCCGAGTCGGCGGAGAATGAGCAGTTCTTC
TRBD1	TRBV28	many	TRBJ1-5	CASWDRDSNQPQHF	TGTGCCAGCTGGGACAGGGATAGCAATCAGCCCCAGCATTTT
TRBD2	TRBV7-2	few	TRBJ2-7	CASSLRLAGGLEQYF	TGTGCCAGCAGCTTAAGACTAGCGGGGGGGCTCGAGCAGTACTTC
.	TRBV7-2	few	TRBJ2-5	CASSQETQYF	TGTGCCAGCTCCCAAGAGACCCAGTACTTC
.	TRBV11-2	few	TRBJ2-5	CASSLNHREETQYF	TGTGCCAGCAGCCTAAATCACAGGGAAGAGACCCAGTACTTC